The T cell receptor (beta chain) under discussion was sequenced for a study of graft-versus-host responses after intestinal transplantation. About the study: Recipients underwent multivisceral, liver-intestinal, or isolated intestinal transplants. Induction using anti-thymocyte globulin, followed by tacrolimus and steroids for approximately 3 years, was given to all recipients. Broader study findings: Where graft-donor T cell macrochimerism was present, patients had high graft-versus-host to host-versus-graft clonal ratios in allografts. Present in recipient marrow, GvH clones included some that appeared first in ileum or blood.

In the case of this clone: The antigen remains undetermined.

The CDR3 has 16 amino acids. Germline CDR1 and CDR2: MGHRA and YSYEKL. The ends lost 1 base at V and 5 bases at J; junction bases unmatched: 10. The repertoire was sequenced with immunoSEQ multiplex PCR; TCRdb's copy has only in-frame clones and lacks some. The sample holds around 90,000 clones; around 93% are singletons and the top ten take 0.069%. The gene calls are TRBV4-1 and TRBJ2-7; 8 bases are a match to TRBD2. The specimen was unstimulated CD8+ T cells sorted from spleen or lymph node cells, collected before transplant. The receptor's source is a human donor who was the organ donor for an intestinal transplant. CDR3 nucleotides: TGCGCCAGCAGCCAAGGCCAACTAGCGGAGGGGGACGAGCAGTACTTC. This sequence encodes CASSQGQLAEGDEQYF.